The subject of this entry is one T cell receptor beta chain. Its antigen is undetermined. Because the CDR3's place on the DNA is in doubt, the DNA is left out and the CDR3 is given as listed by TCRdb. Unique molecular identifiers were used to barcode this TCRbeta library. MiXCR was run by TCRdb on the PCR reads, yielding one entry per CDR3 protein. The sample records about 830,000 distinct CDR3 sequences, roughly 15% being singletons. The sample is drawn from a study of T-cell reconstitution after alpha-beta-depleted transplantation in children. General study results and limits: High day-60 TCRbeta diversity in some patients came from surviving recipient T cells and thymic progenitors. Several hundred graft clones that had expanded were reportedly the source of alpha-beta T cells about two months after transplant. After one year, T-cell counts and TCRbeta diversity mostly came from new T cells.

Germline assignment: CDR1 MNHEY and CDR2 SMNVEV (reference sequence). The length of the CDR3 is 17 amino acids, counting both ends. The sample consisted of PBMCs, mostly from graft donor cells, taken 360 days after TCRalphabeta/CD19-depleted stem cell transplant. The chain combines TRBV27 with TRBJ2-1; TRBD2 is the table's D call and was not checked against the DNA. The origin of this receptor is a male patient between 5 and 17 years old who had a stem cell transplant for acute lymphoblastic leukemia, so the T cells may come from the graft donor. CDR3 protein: CASSTSVLAGGTDEQFF.